This record covers a single T cell receptor beta chain. Its specificity is not known. The CDR3 sequence is 12 residues long. Germline V gives CDR1 GTSNPN, CDR2 SVGIG (reference sequence). V gave up 1 base and J gave up 3 bases; unmatched junction bases: 0. This sample is drawn from a study of cytomegalovirus exposure and HLA in healthy donors. Study results and limitations: Investigators reported over 150 TCR beta chains as tied to cytomegalovirus. Immune exposure information available was restricted to CMV serostatus. Later analysis identified 16,951 TCR beta sequences associated with HLA alleles, using a false discovery rate threshold of 0.05. Most TCR beta V segments were productive about 87% or about 30% of the time in an earlier analysis.

Primers: 60 Vbeta forward and 13 Jbeta reverse. Produced via immunoSEQ multiplex PCR; TCRdb's table is partial and in-frame only. The data include 30,000 to 35,000 clones; the top ten clones carry more than 3%. Sequenced material: PBMCs. The TCR comes from a middle-aged woman in good health and CMV-seropositive. This chain links TRBV30 with TRBJ2-7; 7 bases fit TRBD1. Written as DNA, the CDR3 is TGTGCCTGGAGTGGGGACAGCTACGAGCAGTACTTC. Its protein is CAWSGDSYEQYF.